This TCR beta chain is drawn from a study of T-cell reconstitution after alpha-beta-depleted transplantation in children. The study's findings and limits: Alpha-beta T cells about two months after transplant reportedly derived from several hundred expanded graft clones. In some patients, recipient T cells and intrathymic progenitors surviving conditioning explained high day-60 diversity. Among T cells one year after transplant, newly produced cells accounted for most counts and diversity.

As it was prepared, the TCRbeta library received unique molecular identifiers. TCRdb reprocessed the PCR reads with MiXCR, giving one entry per CDR3 protein. The repertoire holds around 180,000 distinct CDR3 sequences, around 10% seen once, with less than 15% in the top ten. Germline CDR1 is DFQATT and CDR2 is SNEGSKA (reference sequence). V lost 6 bases, J lost 8 bases, and 7 bases stayed unmatched. The CDR3 sequence is 12 residues long. The table lists this clonotype with many counts. Antigen specificity is unknown. The TCR comes from a boy aged 2 to 9 with acute myeloid leukemia, due to receive a stem cell transplant. The material sequenced was PBMCs, taken before TCRalphabeta/CD19-depleted stem cell transplant. This chain links TRBV20-1 with TRBJ1-2; 9 nucleotides align to TRBD1. CDR3 sequence: CSANRGRLGYTF. The CDR3 region has the DNA TGCAGTGCAAACAGGGGGCGTTTAGGCTACACCTTC.